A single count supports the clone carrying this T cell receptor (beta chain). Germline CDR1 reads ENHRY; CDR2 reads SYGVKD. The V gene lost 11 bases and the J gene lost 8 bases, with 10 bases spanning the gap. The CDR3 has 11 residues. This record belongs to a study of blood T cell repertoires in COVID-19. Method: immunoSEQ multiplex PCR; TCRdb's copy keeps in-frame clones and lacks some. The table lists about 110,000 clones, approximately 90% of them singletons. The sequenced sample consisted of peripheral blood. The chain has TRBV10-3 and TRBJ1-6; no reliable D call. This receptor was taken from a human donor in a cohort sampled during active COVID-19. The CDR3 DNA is TGTGCCGCGGGTCTCTATTCACCCCTCCACTTT. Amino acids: CAAGLYSPLHF.